This record concerns one TCR beta chain sequence. The clone's antigen remains unknown. No base qualities exist here, and no much larger clone lies one base off it. Using the deep immunoSEQ assay, TCR CDR3 regions were amplified from genomic DNA by multiplex PCR. Extracted genomic DNA from each cell subset was distributed evenly across all wells of several immunoSEQ 96-well plates, and each plate was treated as a replicate. Each replicate PCR for unsorted PBMC received 300 to 350 ng genomic DNA, equal to around 30,000 T cell genomes. Ten immunoSEQ deep assay plates were used to sequence the unsorted PBMC genomic DNA. Purified libraries were quantified with a Qubit 3.0 fluorometer, sized on a Bioanalyzer 2100, and re-quantified with the KAPA Library Quantification kit. Each immunoSEQ 96-well plate was sequenced on its own single-read 150-cycle Illumina NextSeq 550 flow cell. Per the original workflow: Because the immunoSEQ output included only junctional sequences and no quality scores, the filtering could not be the same as the filtering used for full-length reads. To assign V/J genes and CDR3, sequences were annotated against IMGT germline references using PyIR, a Python wrapper for IgBLAST v1.9. Reads were removed for weak V/J assignments (E-value above 1e-6), missing CDR3, stop codons, out-of-frame junctions, or ambiguous translated residues. V3J clonotypes were defined by identical inferred V gene, J gene, and CDR3 amino acid sequence. Percentage overlap between repertoires was computed as shared unique clonotypes divided by the size of the smaller repertoire. Repertoire richness was assessed with RTK rarefaction, the Chao1 estimator, and Recon v2.1 estimates of unobserved clonotypes. In TCRdb, the immuneACCESS table is reduced to in-frame sequences with V and J assigned. These tables do not hold every clone; where another copy was compared, an unresolved V gene accounts for under half, and the others remain unexplained. D and trimming come from the DNA, and the V and J calls and clone size come from that table. Recorded for this sample are under 600,000 clones; roughly 79% of them occurred a single time. The top ten hold around 12% of the sample.

This entry belongs to a study of shared clonotypes between healthy human individuals (TCRdb year 2020). Background for the entire study: A few men and a couple of women, aged 18 to 49 years, made up the cohort. To estimate repertoire size and how much clonotypes are shared between individuals, the study performed deep sequencing of blood TCR repertoires from roughly five healthy adults. Libraries were prepared and TCR repertoires were sequenced by different laboratories using diverse techniques, in order to increase sequencing depth and limit assay-specific biases. Each donor's leukapheresis produced roughly between about 0.9 and 9.5 billion PBMCs. The study at large found these results: Based on pairwise subsampling, the degree of clonotype sharing among donors was expected to be affected by sequencing depth. Sampling was limited to blood, and TCR repertoires in tissue likely differ from TCR repertoires in blood. The genetic and exposure-history diversity represented was limited by the small number of donors.

The donors were healthy, HIV-negative adults who had no recently reported acute infections or vaccinations. Every donor was a Caucasian adult residing in Nashville, Tennessee, USA. For unsorted samples, approximately 89 million PBMCs were counted, and genomic DNA was extracted using the QIAamp DNA Blood Mini kit. Blood was collected by leukapheresis, and PBMCs were isolated by Ficoll-Histopaque density gradient centrifugation and then cryopreserved in liquid nitrogen vapor phase. Looking up the germline V gene yields CDR1 ENHRY and CDR2 SYGVKD. At the junction V is shortened by 2 bases and J by 10 bases; bases outside the gene matches: 13. Counted from cysteine to phenylalanine, this CDR3 has 16 amino acids. Only the CDR3 DNA stays, 48 bases, in frame from base 1.

Recombination joined TRBV10-3 with TRBJ2-3, and 9 bases in between align with TRBD1. The sequence derives from a woman aged 40 to 50 in good health. Some clones in this sample may be carry-over from other donors' samples. The sequenced sample consisted of PBMCs. The CDR3 region reads CAISERGQGMIGPQYF. The DNA reads as follows: TGTGCCATCAGTGAGAGGGGACAGGGAATGATCGGGCCGCAGTATTTT.